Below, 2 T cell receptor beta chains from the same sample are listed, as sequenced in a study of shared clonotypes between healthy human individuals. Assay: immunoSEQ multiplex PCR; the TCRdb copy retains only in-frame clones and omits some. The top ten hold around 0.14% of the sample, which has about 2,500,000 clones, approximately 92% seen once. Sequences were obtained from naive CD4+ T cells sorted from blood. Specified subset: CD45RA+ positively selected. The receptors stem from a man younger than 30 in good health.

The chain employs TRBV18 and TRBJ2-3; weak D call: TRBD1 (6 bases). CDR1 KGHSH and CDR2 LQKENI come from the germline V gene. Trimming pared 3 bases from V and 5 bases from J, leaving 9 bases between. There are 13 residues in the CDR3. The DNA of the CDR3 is TGTGCCAGCTCACCGCAGGGGATAGATACGCAGTATTTT. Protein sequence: CASSPQGIDTQYF.

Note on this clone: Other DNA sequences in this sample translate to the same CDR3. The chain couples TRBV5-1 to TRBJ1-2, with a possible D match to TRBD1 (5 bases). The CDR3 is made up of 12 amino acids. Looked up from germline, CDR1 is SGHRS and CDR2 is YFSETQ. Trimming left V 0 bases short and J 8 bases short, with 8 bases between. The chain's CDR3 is CASSLERGGYTF. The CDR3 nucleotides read TGCGCCAGCAGCTTGGAGAGGGGAGGCTACACCTTC.